This T cell receptor (beta chain) came from a study of shared clonotypes between healthy human individuals (dated by TCRdb to about 2020). In terms of the full investigation: Two women and a few men aged 18 to 49 years were included in the cohort. To increase sequencing depth and limit assay-specific biases, different laboratories used diverse techniques to prepare libraries and sequence TCR repertoires. Between about 0.85 and 9.5 billion PBMCs per donor were obtained by leukapheresis. For each donor, three plates each were used for CD4 naive and CD4 memory, two plates were used for CD8 naive, and one plate was used for CD8 memory. To estimate repertoire size and how much clonotypes are shared between individuals, the study performed deep sequencing of blood TCR repertoires from about five healthy adults.

TCR CDR3 regions were amplified from genomic DNA by multiplex PCR using the deep immunoSEQ assay. Genomic DNA extracted from each cell subset was distributed evenly over all wells of several immunoSEQ 96-well plates, and each plate served as one replicate. For sorted subsets, 150 to 250 ng genomic DNA, equal to some 30,000 T cell genomes, was loaded into each replicate PCR. The purified libraries were quantified using a Qubit 3.0 fluorometer, sized with a Bioanalyzer 2100, and then quantified again using the KAPA Library Quantification kit. A separate single-read 150-cycle Illumina NextSeq 550 flow cell was used to sequence each immunoSEQ 96-well plate. The original methods were these. Because only junctional sequences without quality scores were contained in the immunoSEQ output, filtering matching that applied to full-length reads could not be performed. Sequences were annotated with PyIR, a Python wrapper for IgBLAST v1.9, and V/J genes and CDR3 were assigned using IMGT germline references. Any read was removed if the V/J assignment was weak (E-value above 1e-6), the CDR3 was missing, or the read contained stop codons, out-of-frame junctions, or ambiguous translated residues. A V3J clonotype was defined by an identical inferred V gene, J gene, and CDR3 amino acid sequence. The percentage overlap between two repertoires was calculated by dividing the number of shared unique clonotypes by the size of the smaller repertoire. RTK rarefaction, the Chao1 estimator, and Recon v2.1 estimates of unobserved clonotypes were used to assess repertoire richness. For all TCRbeta clonotypes obtained by the gDNA method from a few donors, generation probabilities were computed with OLGA. The source is immuneACCESS, and TCRdb retained only in-frame sequences with V and J called. Part of the clones is not carried over; for the studies checked, unresolved V genes explain less than half of this, and the remainder is unexplained. That table supplies the V and J calls and clone size; D and trimming were determined from the DNA. The sample has around 980,000 clones on record, roughly 74% of them singletons. The ten largest clones take up roughly 0.62% of the sample.

Healthy HIV-negative adults with no recently reported acute infections or vaccinations were included as donors. Only Caucasian adults living in Nashville, Tennessee, USA were represented among the donors. CD4+ T cells were enriched by magnetic negative selection, after which naive cells were positively selected on CD45RA and the negative fraction was taken as the memory subset. Blood was collected by leukapheresis, and PBMCs were isolated by Ficoll-Histopaque density gradient centrifugation and then cryopreserved in liquid nitrogen vapor phase. Purity and quantity of every magnetically sorted T cell population were checked by analytical flow cytometry. From each sorted fraction, genomic DNA was isolated and quantified by UV absorbance on a Nanodrop 2000c. Reading the germline V gene gives CDR1 SGDLS and CDR2 YYNGEE. Trimmed from V: 4 bases; trimmed from J: 4 bases; junction bases lacking a gene match: 5. Taken from cysteine to phenylalanine, the CDR3 has 14 residues. Here the CDR3 DNA is all that survives: 42 bases in frame from base 1.

Findings and caveats that apply to the study as a whole: Compared with non-shared clonotypes, clonotypes shared by all four sorted-subset donors had higher generation probabilities. Even with the large sequencing depth, rarefaction of the sorted-subset datasets indicated that sequencing was incomplete. Because the study included only a small number of donors, the genetic and exposure-history diversity represented was limited. Sampling was restricted to blood, and TCR repertoires in tissue are likely to differ from TCR repertoires in blood. Approximately 5% of naive CD4, 3.5% of naive CD8, about 2.1% of memory CD4, and about 0.4% of memory CD8 clonotypes were shared across several donors. Naive subsets generally had larger estimated clonotype richness than memory subsets. Based on pairwise subsampling, the degree of clonotype sharing among donors was expected to be affected by sequencing depth.

The table lists this clone with a count of one. Its antigen specificity is not known. No base quality values were provided; no much bigger clone lies one nucleotide off. The chain joins TRBV9 to TRBJ1-1, with TRBD1 identical over 9 junction bases. The receptor was isolated from a man aged 18 to 29 in good health. Some clones in this sample may be carry-over from other donors' samples. Sample: memory CD4+ T cells from PBMCs. This sample's cell subset or site label indicates: CD45RA-negative fraction. The CDR3 is CASSSQTGGTEAFF. In nucleotides, the sequence is TGTGCCAGCAGCTCCCAGACAGGGGGCACTGAAGCTTTCTTT. The CDR3 plus the reference TRBV9 and TRBJ1-1 genes for the other parts give the full variable domain: DSGVTQTPKHLITATGQRVTLRCSPRSGDLSVYWYQQSLDQGLQFLIQYYNGEERAKGNILERFSAQQFPDLHSELNLSSLELGDSALYFCASSSQTGGTEAFFGQGTRLTVV.